The present T cell receptor beta chain was sequenced within a study of CD8+ T cells in alopecia areata. Concerning this clone: A read error may account for a junction end that differs from germline.

Sequencing used cDNA as its template, made by extracting RNA and reverse transcribing it. The method was immunoSEQ multiplex PCR; TCRdb's version includes in-frame clones alone and lacks a portion of them. The sample records about 99,000 clones, 86% being singletons. As for treatment: oral pan-JAK inhibitor, 5-10 mg twice daily. The CDR3 has 14 amino acids. Per the germline V gene, CDR1 is SQVTM and CDR2 is ANQGSEA. This TCR was sampled from a human donor with alopecia areata. The V gene is TRBV29-1, the J gene TRBJ2-3; TRBD1 matches 8 bases. The sample consisted of CD8+ T cells sorted from blood, taken around week 30, from a patient treated with tofacitinib. CDR3 DNA sequence: TGCAGCGTTGTTTGGACAGGGCCCACAGGTACGCAGTATTTT. It encodes CSVVWTGPTGTQYF.